This TCR beta chain comes out of a study of siplizumab effects on memory and regulatory T cells. Profiling relied on immunoSEQ multiplex PCR, and the TCRdb table lists in-frame clones only, not all of them. The table has about 99,000 clones, roughly 93% seen once; the top ten hold 0.62%. The CDR3 extends over 13 amino acids. V shed 8 bases and J shed 1 base, with 12 bases lying between them. The V gene's germline CDR1 is KGHSH and CDR2 LQKENI. The sequence derives from a human donor in good health. J is TRBJ2-7 and V is TRBV18; D gene uncertain. Sequenced input: Tregs sorted from blood. CDR3 coding DNA: TGTGCCAGCACCACGACCGGGTCCTACGAGCAGTACTTC. Its protein product is CASTTTGSYEQYF.